This T cell receptor (beta chain) was profiled in a study of T cells in Graves' hyperthyroidism and ophthalmopathy (dated by TCRdb to about 2019). For context, the study as a whole: Peripheral blood was collected at initial diagnosis, before any treatment. TCR V-J signatures able to tell the groups apart were searched for in a discovery cohort of 95 to 100 patients, of whom fewer than 45 had Graves' ophthalmopathy and 55 to 60 had stable Graves' hyperthyroidism. Whether ophthalmopathy could be predicted prospectively was tested in an independent validation cohort made up of roughly 20 hyperthyroidism patients plus 17 patients who later progressed to ophthalmopathy. The 95 to 100 discovery patients were randomly divided into training and test sets at a 7:3 ratio. In more than five Graves' hyperthyroidism patients, the study also compared T-cell repertoires from thyroid tissue with T-cell repertoires from blood. Following sampling, methimazole starting at 30 mg daily was given to hyperthyroidism patients, and high-dose intravenous methylprednisolone was given to ophthalmopathy patients. TCR Vbeta CDR3 sequencing of 135 peripheral blood samples (under 45 ophthalmopathy, roughly 72 hyperthyroidism and 17 progressor patients) is reported in the paper. Study-wide findings and limitations: A model built on a 13 V-J signature distinguished ophthalmopathy from stable hyperthyroidism, reaching over 85% sensitivity and about 81% specificity in cross-validation and 80%/75% in testing. Most expanded thyroid clonotypes (frequency above 0.001) were also found in blood, which suggests that blood repertoires may mirror thyroid immune responses. No statistical method was used to fix the sample size in advance, and group allocation was not hidden from the investigators. In validation, the model predicted progression to ophthalmopathy with about 71% sensitivity and about 73% specificity, a median of 6.5 months before onset.

The CDR3 measures 15 amino acids from cysteine to phenylalanine. Here the CDR3 DNA is all that survives: 45 bases in frame from base 1. Clipping removes 6 bases from V and 5 bases from J, with 5 as the unmatched junction base count. The TCR beta CDR3 regions were amplified from RNA transcripts. The TCR CDR3 was subjected to a first round of RT-PCR using the HTBI primer set and the Qiagen OneStep RT-PCR kit. A second multiplex PCR round built the libraries, followed by size selection and purification. Paired-end sequencing of the libraries was performed with 100 bp reads on an Illumina HiSeq2000. As for the original processing: Raw data were processed with SOAPnuke, discarding reads with adapters, uncalled bases, mean Phred below 15, or no exact constant-primer or identifier match. High-quality paired reads were merged using COPE v1.2.5, and each unique nucleotide sequence was defined as a clonotype. Clonotypes were aligned to IMGT TRBV, TRBD and TRBJ reference segments using MiTCR v1.1. Only V-J combinations with frequency above 0.0001, covering about 99% of repertoires, were analysed. The TCS score was defined as the ratio of F50 (clonal expansion) to E x V (chaos), calculated using BLOSUM62-based TCRdist between CDR3 peptides within each V-J. Welch's t-statistics and random forest reduced several hundred V-J features to about 13, which were used in a naive Bayes classifier (R e1071). TCRdb redid the processing of the public reads, applying fastp at Q25 and MiXCR, and retained in-frame beta chains. Each record represents a unique CDR3 protein, reported with the most common genes and DNA among its rows. TCRdb, not the original authors, processed these V and J calls. This sample has about 560,000 distinct CDR3 sequences in its table, and over 15% of those were observed once. The ten largest clonotypes hold 15% to 20% of the sample.

Ten or more counts support this clonotype. Its antigen is unknown. Base qualities are missing; no much larger clone stands one base away. A patient counted as having stable Graves' hyperthyroidism if no progression to ophthalmopathy occurred over 18 months of follow-up. Hyperthyroidism patients were aged 18 to 65 years and newly diagnosed, with disease duration of less than 2 months. Exclusion was applied to patients with uncontrolled infections, other autoimmune diseases, pregnancy or lactation. Clinical symptoms, serum thyroxine and TRAb, thyroid ultrasound, and orbital computed tomography formed the basis for the diagnoses. Ficoll-Paque density gradient centrifugation was used to isolate PBMCs from about 10 ml of fresh peripheral blood. Total RNA was extracted with Trizol reagent, and quality was checked on an Agilent 2100 Bioanalyzer.

The clonotype originates from a woman under 30 with Graves' hyperthyroidism. Rearrangement joined TRBV12-3 or TRBV12-4 to TRBJ2-1; TRBD2 aligns with 12 central bases. What was sequenced was blood. Here the CDR3 is given as CASRTTSGRNNEQFF. The bases are TGTGCCAGCAGAACTACTAGCGGGAGGAACAATGAGCAGTTCTTC.